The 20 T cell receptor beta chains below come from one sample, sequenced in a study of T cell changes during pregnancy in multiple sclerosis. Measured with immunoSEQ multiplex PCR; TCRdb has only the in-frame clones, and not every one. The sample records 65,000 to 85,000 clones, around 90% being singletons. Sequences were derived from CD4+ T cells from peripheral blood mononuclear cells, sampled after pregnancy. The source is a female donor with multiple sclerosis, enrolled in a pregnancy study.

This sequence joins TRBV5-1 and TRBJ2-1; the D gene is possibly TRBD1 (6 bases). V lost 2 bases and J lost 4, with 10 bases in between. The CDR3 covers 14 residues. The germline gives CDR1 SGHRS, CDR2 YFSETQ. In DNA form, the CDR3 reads TGCGCCAGCAGCTTACAGGACAGTTACAATGAGCAGTTCTTC. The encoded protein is CASSLQDSYNEQFF.

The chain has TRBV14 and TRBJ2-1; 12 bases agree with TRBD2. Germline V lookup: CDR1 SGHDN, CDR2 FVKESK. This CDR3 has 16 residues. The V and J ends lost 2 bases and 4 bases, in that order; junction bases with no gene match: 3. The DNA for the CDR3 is TGTGCCAGCAGCCAAATCGGACTAGCGGGGTACAATGAGCAGTTCTTC. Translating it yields CASSQIGLAGYNEQFF. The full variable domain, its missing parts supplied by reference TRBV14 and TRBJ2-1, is EAGVTQFPSHSVIEKGQTVTLRCDPISGHDNLYWYRRVMGKEIKFLLHFVKESKQDESGMPNNRFLAERTGGTYSTLKVQPAELEDSGVYFCASSQIGLAGYNEQFFGPGTRLTVL.

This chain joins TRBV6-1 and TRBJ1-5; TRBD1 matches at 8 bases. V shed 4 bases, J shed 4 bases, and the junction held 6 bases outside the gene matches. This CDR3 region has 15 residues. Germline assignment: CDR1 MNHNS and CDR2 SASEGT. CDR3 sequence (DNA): TGTGCCAGCAGTGCCCCTGACAGGGGAAATCAGCCCCAGCATTTT. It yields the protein CASSAPDRGNQPQHF.

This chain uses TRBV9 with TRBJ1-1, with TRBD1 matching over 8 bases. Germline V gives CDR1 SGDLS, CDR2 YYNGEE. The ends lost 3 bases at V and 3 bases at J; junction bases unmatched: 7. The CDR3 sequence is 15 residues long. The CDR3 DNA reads TGTGCCAGCAGCGACCGACAGGGGTGGGACACTGAAGCTTTCTTT. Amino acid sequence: CASSDRQGWDTEAFF.

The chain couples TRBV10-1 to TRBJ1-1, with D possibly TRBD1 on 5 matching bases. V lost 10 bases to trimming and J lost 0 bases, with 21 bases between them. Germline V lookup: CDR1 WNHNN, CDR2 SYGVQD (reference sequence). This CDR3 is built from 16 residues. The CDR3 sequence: CANPCVGGGMNTEAFF. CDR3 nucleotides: TGCGCCAACCCCTGTGTGGGGGGAGGCATGAACACTGAAGCTTTCTTT.

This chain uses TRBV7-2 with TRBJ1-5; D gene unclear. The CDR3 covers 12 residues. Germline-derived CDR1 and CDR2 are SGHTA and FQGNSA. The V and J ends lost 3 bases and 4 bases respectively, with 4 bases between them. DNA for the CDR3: TGTGCCAGCAGCTTTACAAATCAGCCCCAGCATTTT. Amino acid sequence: CASSFTNQPQHF.

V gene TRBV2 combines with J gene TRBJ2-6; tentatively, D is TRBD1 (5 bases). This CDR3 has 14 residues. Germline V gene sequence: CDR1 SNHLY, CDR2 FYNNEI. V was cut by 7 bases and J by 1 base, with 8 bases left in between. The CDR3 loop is CASKGLSGANVLTF. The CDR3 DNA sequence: TGTGCCAGCAAGGGGTTGTCTGGGGCCAACGTCCTGACTTTC.

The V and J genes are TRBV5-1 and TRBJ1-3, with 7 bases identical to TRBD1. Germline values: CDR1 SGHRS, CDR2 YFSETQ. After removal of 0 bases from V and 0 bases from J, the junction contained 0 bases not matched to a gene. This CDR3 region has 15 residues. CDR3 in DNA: TGCGCCAGCAGCTTGGGGGACAGCTCTGGAAACACCATATATTTT. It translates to CASSLGDSSGNTIYF.

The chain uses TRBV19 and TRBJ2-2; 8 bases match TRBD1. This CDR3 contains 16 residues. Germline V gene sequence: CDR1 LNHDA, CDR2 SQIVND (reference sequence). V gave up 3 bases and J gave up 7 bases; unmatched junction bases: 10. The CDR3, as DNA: TGTGCCAGTAGTATGAACAGGGGGTGGACAGGCGGGGAGCTGTTTTTT. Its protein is CASSMNRGWTGGELFF. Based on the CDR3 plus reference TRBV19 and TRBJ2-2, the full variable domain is DGGITQSPKYLFRKEGQNVTLSCEQNLNHDAMYWYRQDPGQGLRLIYYSQIVNDFQKGDIAEGYSVSREKKESFPLTVTSAQKNPTAFYLCASSMNRGWTGGELFFGEGSRLTVL.

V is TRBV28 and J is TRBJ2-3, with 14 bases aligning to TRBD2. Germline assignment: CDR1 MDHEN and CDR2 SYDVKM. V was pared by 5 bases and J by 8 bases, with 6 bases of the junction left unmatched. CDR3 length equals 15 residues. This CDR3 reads CASSPKGLAGVTQYF. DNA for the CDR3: TGTGCCAGCAGTCCAAAGGGACTAGCGGGAGTTACGCAGTATTTT.

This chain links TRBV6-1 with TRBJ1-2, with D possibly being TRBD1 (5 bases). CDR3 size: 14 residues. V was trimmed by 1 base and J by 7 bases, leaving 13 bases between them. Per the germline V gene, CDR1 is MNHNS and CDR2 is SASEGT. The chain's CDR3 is CASSEGGLMSGYTF. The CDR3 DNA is TGTGCCAGCAGTGAAGGGGGACTTATGAGTGGCTACACCTTC.

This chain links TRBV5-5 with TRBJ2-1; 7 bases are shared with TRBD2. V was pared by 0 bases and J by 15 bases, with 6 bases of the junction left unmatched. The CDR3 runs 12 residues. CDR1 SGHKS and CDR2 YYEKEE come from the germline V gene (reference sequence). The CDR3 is CASSLGVGEGFF. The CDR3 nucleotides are TGTGCCAGCAGCTTGGGGGTAGGGGAGGGGTTCTTC.

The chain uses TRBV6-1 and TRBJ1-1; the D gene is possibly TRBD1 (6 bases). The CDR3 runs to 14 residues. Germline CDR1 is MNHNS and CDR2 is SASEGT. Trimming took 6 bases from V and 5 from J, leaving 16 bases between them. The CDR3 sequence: CASSGVGGRTEAFF. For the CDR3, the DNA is TGTGCCAGCAGCGGGGTGGGGGGGCGAACTGAAGCTTTCTTT.

The chain's CDR3 is CAWSYDRVMIRELFF. The CDR3 coding sequence is TGTGCCTGGAGTTATGACAGGGTCATGATCCGGGAGCTGTTTTTT. V usage is TRBV30 and J usage is TRBJ2-2; 7 nucleotides agree with TRBD1. Germline CDR1 is GTSNPN and CDR2 is SVGIG (reference sequence). Trimming removed 2 bases from V and 9 bases from J; junction bases left unmatched: 12. The CDR3 runs 15 residues.

For the CDR3, the DNA is TGTGCCAGCAGCTTTAGCGGGACAGGGTTAATTCGAGCTTTCTTT. It specifies CASSFSGTGLIRAFF. The chain carries TRBV7-9 and TRBJ1-1, with 9 nucleotides matching TRBD1. The CDR3 consists of 15 residues. In germline, CDR1 is SEHNR, CDR2 FQNEAQ (reference sequence). V shed 3 bases and J 10 bases; nucleotides not matched to a gene: 12.

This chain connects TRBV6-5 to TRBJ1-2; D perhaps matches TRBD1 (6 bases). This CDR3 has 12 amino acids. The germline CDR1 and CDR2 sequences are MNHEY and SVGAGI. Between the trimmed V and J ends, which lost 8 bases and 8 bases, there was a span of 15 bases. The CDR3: CASGQTQHGYTF. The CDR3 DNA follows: TGTGCCAGCGGACAGACCCAGCACGGCTACACCTTC.

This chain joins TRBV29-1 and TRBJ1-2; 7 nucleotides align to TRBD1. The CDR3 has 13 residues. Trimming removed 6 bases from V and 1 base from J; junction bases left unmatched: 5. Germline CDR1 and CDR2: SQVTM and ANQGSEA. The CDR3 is CSVPGQINYGYTF. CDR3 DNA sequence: TGCAGCGTCCCGGGACAGATTAACTATGGCTACACCTTC. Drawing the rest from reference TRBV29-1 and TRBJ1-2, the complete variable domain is SAVISQKPSRDICQRGTSLTIQCQVDSQVTMMFWYRQQPGQSLTLIATANQGSEATYESGFVIDKFPISRPNLTFSTLTVSNMSPEDSSIYLCSVPGQINYGYTFGSGTRLTVV.

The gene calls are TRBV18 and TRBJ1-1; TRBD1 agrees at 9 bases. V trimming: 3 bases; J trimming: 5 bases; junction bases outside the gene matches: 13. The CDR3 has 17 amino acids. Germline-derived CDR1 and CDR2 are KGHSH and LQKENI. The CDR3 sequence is CASSPGQGTLGFTEAFF. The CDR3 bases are TGTGCCAGCTCACCGGGACAGGGTACTCTCGGATTTACTGAAGCTTTCTTT.

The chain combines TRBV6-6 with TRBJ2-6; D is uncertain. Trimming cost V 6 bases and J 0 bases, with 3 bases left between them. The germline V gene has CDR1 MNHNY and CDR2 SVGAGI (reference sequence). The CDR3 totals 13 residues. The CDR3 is CASRSSGANVLTF. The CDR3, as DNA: TGTGCCAGCAGGAGCTCTGGGGCCAACGTCCTGACTTTC.

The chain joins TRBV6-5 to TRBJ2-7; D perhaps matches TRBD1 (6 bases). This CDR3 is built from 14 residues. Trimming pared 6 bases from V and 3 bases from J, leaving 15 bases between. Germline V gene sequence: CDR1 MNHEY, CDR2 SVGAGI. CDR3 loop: CASREGRGYYEQYF. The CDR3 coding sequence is TGTGCCAGCAGGGAAGGCAGGGGATACTACGAGCAGTACTTC.